This TCR beta chain is from a study of blood T cells in healthy people across ages. The germline CDR1 and CDR2 sequences are SEHNR and FQNEAQ (reference sequence). There are 15 residues in the CDR3. J gave up 3 bases and V 5 bases, and 4 bases lay outside the gene matches. Primed by a sample-barcoded 5' primer and a J-beta primer mix, a second PCR proceeded for about 6 to 11 cycles. Via MiXCR, TCRdb re-called the 5' RACE reads, giving one row per CDR3 protein. This table holds approximately 760,000 distinct CDR3 sequences, 20% to 25% found once. This clonotype was observed a handful of times. The sample also formed part of further work on T cells of mothers and their children.

The rearrangement joins TRBV7-9 to TRBJ2-1, with 10 bases lining up with TRBD2. Sequencing input: blood. This clonotype was sampled from a boy under 18 in good health. CDR3 DNA: TGTGCCAGCAGCGTCCTAGCGGGAGACTACAATGAGCAGTTCTTC. It yields the protein CASSVLAGDYNEQFF.